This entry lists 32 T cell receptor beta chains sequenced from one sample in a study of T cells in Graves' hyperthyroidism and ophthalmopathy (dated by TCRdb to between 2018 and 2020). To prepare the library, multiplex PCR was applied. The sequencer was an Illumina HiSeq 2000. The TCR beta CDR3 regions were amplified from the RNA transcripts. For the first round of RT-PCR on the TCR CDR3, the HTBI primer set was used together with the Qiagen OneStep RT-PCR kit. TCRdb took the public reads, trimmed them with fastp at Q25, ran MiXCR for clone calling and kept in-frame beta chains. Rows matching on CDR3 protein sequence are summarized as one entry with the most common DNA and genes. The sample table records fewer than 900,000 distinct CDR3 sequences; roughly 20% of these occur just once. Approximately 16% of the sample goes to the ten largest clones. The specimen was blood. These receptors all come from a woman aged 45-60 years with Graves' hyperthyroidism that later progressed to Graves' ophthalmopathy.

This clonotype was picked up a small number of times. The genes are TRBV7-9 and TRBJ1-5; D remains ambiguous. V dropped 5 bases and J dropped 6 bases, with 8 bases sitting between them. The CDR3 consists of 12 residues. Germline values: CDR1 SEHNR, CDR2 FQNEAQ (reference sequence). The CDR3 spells CASSDRFQPQHF. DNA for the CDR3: TGTGCCAGCAGCGACCGGTTTCAGCCCCAGCATTTT.

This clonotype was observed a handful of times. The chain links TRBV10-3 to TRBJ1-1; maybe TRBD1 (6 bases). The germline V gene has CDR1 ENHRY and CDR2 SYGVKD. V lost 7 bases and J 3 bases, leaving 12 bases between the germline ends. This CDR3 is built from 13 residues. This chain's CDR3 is CAIIDDRYTEAFF. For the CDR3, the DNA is TGTGCCATCATCGACGACAGGTACACTGAAGCTTTCTTT.

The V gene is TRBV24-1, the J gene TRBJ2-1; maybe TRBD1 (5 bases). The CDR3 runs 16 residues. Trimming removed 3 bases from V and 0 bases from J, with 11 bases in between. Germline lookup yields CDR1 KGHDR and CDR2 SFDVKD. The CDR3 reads CATSDNTGRSYNEQFF. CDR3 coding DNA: TGTGCCACCAGTGATAACACAGGACGCTCCTACAATGAGCAGTTCTTC.

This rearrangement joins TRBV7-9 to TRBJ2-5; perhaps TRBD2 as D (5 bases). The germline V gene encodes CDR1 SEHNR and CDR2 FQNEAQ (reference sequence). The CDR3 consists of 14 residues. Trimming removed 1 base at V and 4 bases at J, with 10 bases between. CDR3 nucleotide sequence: TGTGCCAGCAGCTTAGGACTAAGCTTAGAGACCCAGTACTTC. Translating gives CASSLGLSLETQYF.

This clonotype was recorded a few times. The DNA of the CDR3 is TGTGCCAGCAGCCCAGGCCGCGGGCGGACAACCCCCTCATACAATGAGCAGTACTTC. This translates into CASSPGRGRTTPSYNEQYF. The chain has TRBV11-2 and TRBJ2-1; tentatively, D is TRBD1 or TRBD2 (5 bases each). The better agreement between TRBJ2-7 and the DNA end casts doubt on the J call. The CDR3 spans 19 residues. Per germline, CDR1 SGHAT and CDR2 FQNNGV.

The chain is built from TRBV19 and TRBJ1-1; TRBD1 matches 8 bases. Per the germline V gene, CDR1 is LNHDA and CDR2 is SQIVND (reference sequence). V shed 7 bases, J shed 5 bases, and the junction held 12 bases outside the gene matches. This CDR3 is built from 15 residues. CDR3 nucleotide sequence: TGTGCCAGTACCTTGGACAGGGTGGGGGGGACTGAAGCTTTCTTT. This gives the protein CASTLDRVGGTEAFF.

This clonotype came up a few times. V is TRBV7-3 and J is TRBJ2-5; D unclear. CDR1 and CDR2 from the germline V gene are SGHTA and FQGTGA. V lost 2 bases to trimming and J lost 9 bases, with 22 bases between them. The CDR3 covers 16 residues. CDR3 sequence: CASSLPFGSLGEAQYF. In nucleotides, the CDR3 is TGTGCCAGCAGCTTACCCTTTGGCAGCCTTGGGGAAGCCCAGTACTTC.

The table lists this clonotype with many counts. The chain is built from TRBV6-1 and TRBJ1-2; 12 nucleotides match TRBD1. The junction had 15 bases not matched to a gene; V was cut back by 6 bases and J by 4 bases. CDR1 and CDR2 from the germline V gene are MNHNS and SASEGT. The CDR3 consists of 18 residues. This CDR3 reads CASSSHRDRGRGIYGYTF. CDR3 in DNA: TGTGCCAGCAGCTCACACCGGGACAGGGGGCGCGGTATCTATGGCTACACCTTC.

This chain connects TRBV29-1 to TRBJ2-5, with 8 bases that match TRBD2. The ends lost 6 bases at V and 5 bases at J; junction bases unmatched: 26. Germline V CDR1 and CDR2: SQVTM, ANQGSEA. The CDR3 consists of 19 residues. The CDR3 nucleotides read TGCAGCGTAAAAGGGAAGTCCGGACTAGCAGATGCACTGTGGGAGACCCAGTACTTC. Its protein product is CSVKGKSGLADALWETQYF.

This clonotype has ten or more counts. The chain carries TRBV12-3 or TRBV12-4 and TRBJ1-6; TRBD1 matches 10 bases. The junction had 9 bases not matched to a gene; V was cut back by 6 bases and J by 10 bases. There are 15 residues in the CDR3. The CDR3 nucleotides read TGTGCCAGCAGCCTCGGGACAGGGGTCGAGTCACCCCTCCACTTT. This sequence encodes CASSLGTGVESPLHF.

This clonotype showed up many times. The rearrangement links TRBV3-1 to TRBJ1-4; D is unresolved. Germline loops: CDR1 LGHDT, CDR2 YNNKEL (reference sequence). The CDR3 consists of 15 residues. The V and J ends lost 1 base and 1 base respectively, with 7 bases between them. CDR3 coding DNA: TGTGCCAGCAGCCAAGGTTGGGGAACTAATGAAAAACTGTTTTTT. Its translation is CASSQGWGTNEKLFF.

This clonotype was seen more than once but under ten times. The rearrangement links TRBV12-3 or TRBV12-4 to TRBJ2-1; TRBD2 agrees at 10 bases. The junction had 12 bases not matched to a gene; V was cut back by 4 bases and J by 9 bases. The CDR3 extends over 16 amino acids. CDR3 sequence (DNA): TGTGCCAGCAGTTCCGAACCCCTTGGACTAGCGGTTGAGCAGTTCTTC. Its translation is CASSSEPLGLAVEQFF.

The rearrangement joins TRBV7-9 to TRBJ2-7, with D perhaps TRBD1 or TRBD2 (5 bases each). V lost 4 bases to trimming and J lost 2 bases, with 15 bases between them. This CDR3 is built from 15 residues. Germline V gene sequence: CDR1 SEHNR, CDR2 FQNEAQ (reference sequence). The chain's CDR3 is CASSSSGTETYEQYF. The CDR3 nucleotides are TGTGCCAGCAGCTCCTCCGGGACCGAGACCTACGAGCAGTACTTC.

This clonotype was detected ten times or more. CDR3 DNA sequence: TGTGCCAGCAGCCGCCCGAATACCGGTGGCTACACCTTC. As protein: CASSRPNTGGYTF. The rearrangement links TRBV12-3 or TRBV12-4 to TRBJ1-2; D is ambiguous. The CDR3 contains 13 residues. Deletions cut 6 bases from V and 7 bases from J, with 15 bases between.

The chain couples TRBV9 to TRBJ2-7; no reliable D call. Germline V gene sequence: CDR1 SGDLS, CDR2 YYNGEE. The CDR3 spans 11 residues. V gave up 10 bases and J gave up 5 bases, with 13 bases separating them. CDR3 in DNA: TGTGCCGGGGTTAACAGAGACGAGCAGTACTTC. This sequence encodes CAGVNRDEQYF.

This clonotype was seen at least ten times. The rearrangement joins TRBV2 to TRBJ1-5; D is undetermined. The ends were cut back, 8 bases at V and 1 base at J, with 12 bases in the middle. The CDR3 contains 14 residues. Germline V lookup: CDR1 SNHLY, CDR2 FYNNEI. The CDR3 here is CASHSQFSNQPQHF. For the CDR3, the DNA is TGTGCCAGCCACAGCCAGTTCAGCAATCAGCCCCAGCATTTT.

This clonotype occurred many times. CDR3 loop: CASSPYSYNSYEQYF. The CDR3 DNA reads as TGTGCCAGCTCACCATACAGCTATAACTCCTACGAGCAGTACTTC. The chain carries TRBV18 and TRBJ2-7, with D unclear. The V gene's germline CDR1 is KGHSH and CDR2 LQKENI. Trimming stripped 2 bases from V and 0 bases from J, with 11 bases between. The CDR3 has 15 residues.

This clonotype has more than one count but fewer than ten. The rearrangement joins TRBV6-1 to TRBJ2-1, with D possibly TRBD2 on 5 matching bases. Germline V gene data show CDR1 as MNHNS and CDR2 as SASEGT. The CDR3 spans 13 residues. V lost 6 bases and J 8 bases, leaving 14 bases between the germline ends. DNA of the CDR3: TGTGCCAGCAGGCCCCCTGAGGGTCATGAGCAGTTCTTC. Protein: CASRPPEGHEQFF.

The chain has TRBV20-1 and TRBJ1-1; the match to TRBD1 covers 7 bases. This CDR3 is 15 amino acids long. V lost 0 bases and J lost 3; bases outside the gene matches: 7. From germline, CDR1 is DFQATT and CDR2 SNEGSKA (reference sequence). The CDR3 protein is CSARDPRQGDTEAFF. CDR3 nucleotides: TGCAGTGCTAGAGACCCAAGACAGGGAGACACTGAAGCTTTCTTT.

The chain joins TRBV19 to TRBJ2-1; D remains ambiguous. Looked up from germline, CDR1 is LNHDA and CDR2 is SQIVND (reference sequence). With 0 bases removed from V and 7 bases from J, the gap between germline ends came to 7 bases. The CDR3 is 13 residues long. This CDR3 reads CASSIEFWNEQFF. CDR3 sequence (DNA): TGTGCCAGTAGTATAGAGTTTTGGAATGAGCAGTTCTTC.

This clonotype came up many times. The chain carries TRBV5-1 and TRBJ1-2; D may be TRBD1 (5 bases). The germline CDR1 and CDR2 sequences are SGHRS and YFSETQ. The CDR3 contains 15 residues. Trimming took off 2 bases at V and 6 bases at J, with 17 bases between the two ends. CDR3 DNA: TGCGCCAGCAGCTTCGGGGTGACAGATCCACATGGCTACACCTTC. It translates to CASSFGVTDPHGYTF.

The CDR3 region is CASKRVLEGTGELFF. The CDR3 region has the DNA TGCGCCAGCAAACGTGTCCTCGAGGGGACCGGGGAGCTGTTTTTT. The chain uses TRBV5-1 and TRBJ2-2, with D perhaps being TRBD1 or TRBD2 (5 bases each). The CDR3 contains 15 residues. V shed 6 bases and J shed 5 bases, with 17 bases lying between them. Per germline, CDR1 SGHRS and CDR2 YFSETQ.

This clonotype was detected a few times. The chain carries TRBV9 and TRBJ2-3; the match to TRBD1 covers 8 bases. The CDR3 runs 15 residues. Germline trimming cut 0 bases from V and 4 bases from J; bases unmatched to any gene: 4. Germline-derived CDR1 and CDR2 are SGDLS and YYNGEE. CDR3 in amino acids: CASSVVDRGADTQYF. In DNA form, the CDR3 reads TGTGCCAGCAGCGTAGTTGACAGGGGAGCAGATACGCAGTATTTT.

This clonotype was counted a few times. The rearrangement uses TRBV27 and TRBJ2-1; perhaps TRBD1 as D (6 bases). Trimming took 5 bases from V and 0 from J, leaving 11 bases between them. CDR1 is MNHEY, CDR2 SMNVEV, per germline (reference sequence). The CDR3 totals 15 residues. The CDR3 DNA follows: TGTGCCAGCAGTATCCAAGGGGGCTCCTACAATGAGCAGTTCTTC. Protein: CASSIQGGSYNEQFF.

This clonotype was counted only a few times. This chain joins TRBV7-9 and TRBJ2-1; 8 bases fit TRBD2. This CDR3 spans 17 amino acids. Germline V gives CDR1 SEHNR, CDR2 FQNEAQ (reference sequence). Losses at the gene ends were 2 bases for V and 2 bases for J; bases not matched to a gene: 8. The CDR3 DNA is TGTGCCAGCAGCTTAAATCCGGGGGGGCTGACCTACAATGAGCAGTTCTTC. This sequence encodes CASSLNPGGLTYNEQFF.

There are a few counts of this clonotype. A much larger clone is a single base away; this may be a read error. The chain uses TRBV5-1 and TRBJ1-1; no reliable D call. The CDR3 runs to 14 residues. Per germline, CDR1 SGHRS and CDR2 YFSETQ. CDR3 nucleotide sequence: TGCGCCGGCAGCTTCAACCGAGTGGACACTGAAGCTTTCTTT. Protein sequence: CAGSFNRVDTEAFF. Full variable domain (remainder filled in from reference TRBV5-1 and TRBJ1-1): KAGVTQTPRYLIKTRGQQVTLSCSPISGHRSVSWYQQTPGQGLQFLFEYFSETQRNKGNFPGRFSGRQFSNSRSEMNVSTLELGDSALYLCAGSFNRVDTEAFFGQGTRLTVV.

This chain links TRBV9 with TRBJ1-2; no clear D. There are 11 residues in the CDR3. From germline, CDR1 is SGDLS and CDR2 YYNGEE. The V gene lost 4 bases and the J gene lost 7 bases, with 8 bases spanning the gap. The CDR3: CASSRSGGYTF. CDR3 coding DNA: TGTGCCAGCAGCCGCTCGGGTGGCTACACCTTC.

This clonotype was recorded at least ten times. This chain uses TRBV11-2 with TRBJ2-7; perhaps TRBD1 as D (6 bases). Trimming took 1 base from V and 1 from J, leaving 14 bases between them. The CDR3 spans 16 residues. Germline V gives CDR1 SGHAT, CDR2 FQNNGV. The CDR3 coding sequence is TGTGCCAGCAGCTTAGCGACAGGCAAATTGTCCTACGAGCAGTACTTC. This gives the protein CASSLATGKLSYEQYF.

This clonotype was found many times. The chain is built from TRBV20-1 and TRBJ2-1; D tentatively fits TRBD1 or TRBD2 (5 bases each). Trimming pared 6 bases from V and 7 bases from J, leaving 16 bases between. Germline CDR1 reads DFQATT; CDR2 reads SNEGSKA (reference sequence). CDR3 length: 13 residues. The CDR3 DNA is TGCAGTGCAAACCGTGAGGGGTGGAATGAGCAGTTCTTC. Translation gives CSANREGWNEQFF.

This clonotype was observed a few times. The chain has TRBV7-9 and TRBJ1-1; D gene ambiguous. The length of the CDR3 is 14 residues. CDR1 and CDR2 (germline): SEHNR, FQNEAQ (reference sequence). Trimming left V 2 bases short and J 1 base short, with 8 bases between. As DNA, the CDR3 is TGTGCCAGCAGCTTAAACTTCCAGAACACTGAAGCTTTCTTT. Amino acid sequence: CASSLNFQNTEAFF.

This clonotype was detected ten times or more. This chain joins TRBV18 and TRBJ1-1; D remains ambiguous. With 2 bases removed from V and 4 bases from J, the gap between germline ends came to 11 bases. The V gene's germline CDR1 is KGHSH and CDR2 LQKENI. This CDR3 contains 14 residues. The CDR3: CASSPSGRSTEAFF. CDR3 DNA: TGTGCCAGCTCACCATCGGGCAGATCCACTGAAGCTTTCTTT.

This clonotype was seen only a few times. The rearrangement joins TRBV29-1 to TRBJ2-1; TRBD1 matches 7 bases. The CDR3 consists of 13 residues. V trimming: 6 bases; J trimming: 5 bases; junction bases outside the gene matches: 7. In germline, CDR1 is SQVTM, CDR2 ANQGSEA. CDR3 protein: CSVKRDSHNEQFF. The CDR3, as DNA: TGCAGCGTAAAGAGGGACAGCCACAATGAGCAGTTCTTC.